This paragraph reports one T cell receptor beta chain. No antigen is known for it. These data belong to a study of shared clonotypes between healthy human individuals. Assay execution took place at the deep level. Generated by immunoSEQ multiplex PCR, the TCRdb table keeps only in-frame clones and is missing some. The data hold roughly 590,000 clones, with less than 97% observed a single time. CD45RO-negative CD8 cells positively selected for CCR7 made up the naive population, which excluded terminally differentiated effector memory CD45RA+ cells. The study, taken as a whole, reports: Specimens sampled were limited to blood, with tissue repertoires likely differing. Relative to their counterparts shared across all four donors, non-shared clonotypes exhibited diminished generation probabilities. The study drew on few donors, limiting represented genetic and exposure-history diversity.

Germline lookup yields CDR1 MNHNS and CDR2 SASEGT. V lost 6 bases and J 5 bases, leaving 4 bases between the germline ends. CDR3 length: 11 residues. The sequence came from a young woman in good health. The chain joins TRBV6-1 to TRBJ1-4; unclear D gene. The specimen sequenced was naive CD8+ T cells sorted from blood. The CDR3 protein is CASRANEKLFF. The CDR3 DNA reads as TGTGCCAGCAGAGCGAATGAAAAACTGTTTTTT.